The entry below gives a single T cell receptor beta chain sequence along with its context. The sample comes from a study of shared clonotypes between healthy human individuals. TCRdb's copy holds only in-frame clones and misses some; the assay was immunoSEQ multiplex PCR. The sample lists around 1.1 million clones, around 78% seen once, with roughly 0.65% in the top ten. Germline lookup yields CDR1 GTSNPN and CDR2 SVGIG (reference sequence). V dropped 3 bases and J dropped 9; count of bases not matched to a gene: 12. The CDR3 covers 16 residues. This clonotype was obtained from a man in his late teens or twenties in good health. Some clones in this sample may be carry-over from other donors' samples. This chain joins TRBV30 and TRBJ2-1, with 12 positions matching TRBD2. The sample consisted of memory CD4+ T cells from PBMCs. Subset defined: CD45RA-negative fraction. The CDR3 is CAWRRGLAGRGSEQFF. The DNA of the CDR3 is TGTGCCTGGAGGAGAGGACTAGCGGGAAGGGGAAGTGAGCAGTTCTTC.